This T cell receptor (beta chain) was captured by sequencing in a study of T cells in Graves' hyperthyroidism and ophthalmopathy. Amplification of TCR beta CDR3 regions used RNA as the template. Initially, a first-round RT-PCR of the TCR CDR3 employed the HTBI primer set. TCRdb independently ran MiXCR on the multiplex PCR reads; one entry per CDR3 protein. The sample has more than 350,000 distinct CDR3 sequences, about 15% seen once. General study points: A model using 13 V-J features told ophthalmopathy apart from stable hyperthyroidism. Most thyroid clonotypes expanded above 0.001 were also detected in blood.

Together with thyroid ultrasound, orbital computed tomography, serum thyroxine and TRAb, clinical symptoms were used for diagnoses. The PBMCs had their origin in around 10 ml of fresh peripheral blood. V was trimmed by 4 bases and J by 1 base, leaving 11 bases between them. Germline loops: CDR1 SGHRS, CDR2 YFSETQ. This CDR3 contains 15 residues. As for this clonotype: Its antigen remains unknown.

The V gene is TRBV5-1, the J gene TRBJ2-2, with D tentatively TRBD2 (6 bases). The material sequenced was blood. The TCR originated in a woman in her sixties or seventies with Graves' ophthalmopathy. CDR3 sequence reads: CASSRSRGNTGELFF. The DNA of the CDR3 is TGCGCCAGCAGCCGCTCGCGGGGGAACACCGGGGAGCTGTTTTTT.